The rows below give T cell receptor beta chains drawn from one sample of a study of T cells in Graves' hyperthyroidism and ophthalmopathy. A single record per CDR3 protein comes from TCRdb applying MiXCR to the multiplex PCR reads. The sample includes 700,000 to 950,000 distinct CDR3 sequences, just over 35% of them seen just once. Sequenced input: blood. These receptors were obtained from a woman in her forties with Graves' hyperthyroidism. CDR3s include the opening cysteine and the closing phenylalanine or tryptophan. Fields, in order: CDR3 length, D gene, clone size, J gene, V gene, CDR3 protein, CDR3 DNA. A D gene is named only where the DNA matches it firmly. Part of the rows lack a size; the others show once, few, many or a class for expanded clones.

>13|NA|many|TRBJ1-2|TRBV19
CASRGGIAYGYTF
TGTGCCAGTAGAGGAGGGATTGCGTATGGCTACACCTTC
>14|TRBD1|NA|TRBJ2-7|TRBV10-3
CAISSPGQGNEQYF
TGTGCCATCAGCTCCCCGGGACAGGGGAACGAGCAGTACTTC
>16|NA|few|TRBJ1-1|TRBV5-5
CASSLGAIKMNTEAFF
TGTGCCAGCAGCTTGGGGGCGATTAAGATGAACACTGAAGCTTTCTTT
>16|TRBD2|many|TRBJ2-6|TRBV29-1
CSVEIAGDSGANVLTF
TGCAGCGTTGAAATCGCGGGAGACTCTGGGGCCAACGTCCTGACTTTC
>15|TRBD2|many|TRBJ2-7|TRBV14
CASSKNPGTSGEQYF
TGTGCCAGCAGCAAAAATCCCGGGACTAGCGGAGAGCAGTACTTC
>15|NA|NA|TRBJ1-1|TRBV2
CAAGGGQILNTEAFF
TGTGCCGCCGGGGGAGGTCAGATATTGAACACTGAAGCTTTCTTT
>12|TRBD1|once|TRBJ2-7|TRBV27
CATGTGVYEQYF
TGTGCCACAGGGACAGGGGTTTACGAGCAGTACTTC
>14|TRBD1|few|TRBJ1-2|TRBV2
CASSEAYRQGGYTF
TGTGCCAGCAGTGAAGCCTATCGACAGGGAGGCTACACCTTC
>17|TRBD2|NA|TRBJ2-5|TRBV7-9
CASSVLRTSGRRETQYF
TGTGCCAGCAGCGTCCTAAGGACTAGCGGGAGAAGAGAGACCCAGTACTTC
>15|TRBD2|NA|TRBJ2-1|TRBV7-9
CASTLVLAGAEPQFF
TGTGCCAGCACCCTGGTACTAGCGGGTGCCGAGCCGCAGTTCTTC
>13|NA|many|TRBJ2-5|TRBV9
CASSVSWEETQYF
TGTGCCAGCAGCGTATCCTGGGAAGAGACCCAGTACTTC
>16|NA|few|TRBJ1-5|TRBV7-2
CASSPGTSLSNQPQHF
TGTGCCAGCAGCCCCGGGACATCTCTAAGCAATCAGCCCCAGCATTTT
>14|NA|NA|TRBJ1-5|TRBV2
CASSEGQGAQPQHF
TGTGCCAGCAGTGAAGGCCAGGGTGCGCAGCCCCAGCATTTT
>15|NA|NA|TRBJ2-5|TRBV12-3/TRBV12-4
CASSVSGDQPETQYF
TGTGCCAGCAGCGTGTCTGGGGACCAGCCAGAGACCCAGTACTTC
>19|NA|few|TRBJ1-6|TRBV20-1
CSARDGQEVFLVLNSPLHF
TGCAGTGCTAGAGACGGGCAGGAGGTTTTTCTAGTTCTTAATTCACCCCTCCACTTT
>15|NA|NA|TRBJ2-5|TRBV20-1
CSARLQRIIQETQYF
TGCAGTGCTAGACTACAGAGAATAATCCAAGAGACCCAGTACTTC
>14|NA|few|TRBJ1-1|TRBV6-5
CASSYLNPNTEAFF
TGTGCCAGCAGTTACCTCAACCCGAACACTGAAGCTTTCTTT
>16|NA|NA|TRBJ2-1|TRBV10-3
CAISESLGTSYNEQFF
TGTGCCATCAGTGAGTCGCTGGGGACCTCCTACAATGAGCAGTTCTTC
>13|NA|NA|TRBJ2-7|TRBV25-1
CASSPSTEYEQYF
TGTGCCAGCAGCCCCTCGACAGAATACGAGCAGTACTTC
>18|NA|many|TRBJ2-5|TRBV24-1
CATSENSLPGHLGETQYF
TGTGCCACCAGTGAGAACTCTTTGCCAGGACACTTGGGAGAGACCCAGTACTTC
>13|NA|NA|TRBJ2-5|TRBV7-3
CASSQKGGFPQYF
TGTGCCAGCAGCCAAAAAGGGGGTTTTCCCCAGTACTTC
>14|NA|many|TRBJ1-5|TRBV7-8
CASSLVGARQPQHF
TGTGCCAGCAGCTTAGTGGGAGCGCGTCAGCCCCAGCATTTT
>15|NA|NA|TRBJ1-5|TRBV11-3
CASSQGAQGPQPQHF
TGTGCCAGCAGCCAAGGGGCCCAGGGCCCTCAGCCCCAGCATTTT
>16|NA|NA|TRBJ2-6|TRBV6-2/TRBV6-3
CASSYSIAAGANVLTF
TGTGCCAGCAGTTACTCGATAGCGGCCGGGGCCAACGTCCTGACTTTC
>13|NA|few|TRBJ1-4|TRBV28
CASSAGANEKLFF
TGTGCCAGCTCGGCAGGGGCTAATGAAAAACTGTTTTTT
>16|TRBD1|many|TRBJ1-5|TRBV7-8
CASSPQGDRVSQPQHF
TGTGCCAGCAGCCCACAGGGGGACAGGGTGAGTCAGCCCCAGCATTTT
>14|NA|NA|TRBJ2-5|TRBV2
CASSETGGEETQYF
TGTGCCAGCAGTGAAACCGGCGGAGAAGAGACCCAGTACTTC
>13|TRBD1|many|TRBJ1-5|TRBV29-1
CSVETGEGQPQHF
TGCAGCGTTGAGACAGGGGAAGGTCAGCCCCAGCATTTT
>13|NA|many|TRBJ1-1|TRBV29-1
CSTRRLGAAEAFF
TGCAGCACCCGGCGATTAGGAGCGGCTGAAGCTTTCTTT
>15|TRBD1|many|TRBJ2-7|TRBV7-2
CASSLARQGPHEQYF
TGTGCCAGCAGCTTAGCCAGACAGGGTCCTCACGAGCAGTACTTC
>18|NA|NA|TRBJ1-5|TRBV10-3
CAISTDGRGGDSNQPQHF
TGTGCCATCAGCACCGACGGAAGGGGGGGGGATAGCAATCAGCCCCAGCATTTT
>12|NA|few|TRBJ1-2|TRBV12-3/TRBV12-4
CASSGPFYGYTF
TGTGCCAGCAGTGGGCCTTTCTATGGCTACACCTTC
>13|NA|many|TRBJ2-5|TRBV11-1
CASSQGPPWTQYF
TGTGCCAGCAGCCAAGGACCGCCATGGACCCAGTACTTC
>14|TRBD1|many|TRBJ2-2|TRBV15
CPSRGTGDTGELFF
TGTCCTTCTCGGGGGACAGGGGACACCGGGGAGCTGTTTTTT
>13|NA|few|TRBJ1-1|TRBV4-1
CASSRGAYTEAFF
TGCGCCAGCTCCCGGGGGGCATACACTGAAGCTTTCTTT
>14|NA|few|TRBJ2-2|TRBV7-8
CATGPATRTGELFF
TGTGCCACCGGACCCGCTACCCGCACCGGGGAGCTGTTTTTT
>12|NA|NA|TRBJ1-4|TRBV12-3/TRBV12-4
CASKLRQARLFF
TGTGCCAGCAAGCTTCGACAGGCTAGACTGTTTTTT
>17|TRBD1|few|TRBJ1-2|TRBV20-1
CSARDPLGTGASYGYTF
TGCAGTGCTAGAGATCCATTGGGGACAGGGGCCAGCTATGGCTACACCTTC
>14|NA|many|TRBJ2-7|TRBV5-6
CASSLFGYSYEQYF
TGTGCCAGCAGCTTGTTCGGGTACTCCTACGAGCAGTACTTC
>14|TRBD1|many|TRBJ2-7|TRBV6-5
CASSRQGNSYEQYF
TGTGCCAGCAGTCGACAGGGGAATTCCTACGAGCAGTACTTC
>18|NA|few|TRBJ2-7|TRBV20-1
CSARDQRLVGAKRYEQYF
TGCAGTGCTAGAGATCAGAGGTTGGTCGGGGCTAAGCGCTACGAGCAGTACTTC